This T cell receptor (beta chain) originates from a study of T cell responses to AZD1222 COVID-19 vaccine. The overall study: Some second doses came at about 4 weeks and others at about 12 weeks; these were pooled.

CDR1 is SEHNR and CDR2 is FQNEAQ in the germline V gene (reference sequence). The V end was cut by 2 bases, the J end by 5 bases, with 9 bases between. There are 14 residues in the CDR3. Study-wide points: Close to half of spike-specific TCRs reportedly recognize unmutated variant regions. There were vaccine-associated CD4 TCRs across spike, dominant at 160-218 and 743-854.

Notes on this clone: Its antigen is not known.

Clones were read by immunoSEQ multiplex PCR, and TCRdb kept only the in-frame ones, dropping some. Seen here are 150,000 to 200,000 clones, over 85% observed once, and the top ten hold approximately 2.5%. Sample: peripheral blood, taken on day 0 of AZD1222 vaccination. The chain has TRBV7-9 and TRBJ1-4; D uncertain. This clonotype originated in an adult in good health. The CDR3, as DNA: TGTGCCAGCAGCTTAATAGGAAGGAATGAAAAACTGTTTTTT. Protein: CASSLIGRNEKLFF.